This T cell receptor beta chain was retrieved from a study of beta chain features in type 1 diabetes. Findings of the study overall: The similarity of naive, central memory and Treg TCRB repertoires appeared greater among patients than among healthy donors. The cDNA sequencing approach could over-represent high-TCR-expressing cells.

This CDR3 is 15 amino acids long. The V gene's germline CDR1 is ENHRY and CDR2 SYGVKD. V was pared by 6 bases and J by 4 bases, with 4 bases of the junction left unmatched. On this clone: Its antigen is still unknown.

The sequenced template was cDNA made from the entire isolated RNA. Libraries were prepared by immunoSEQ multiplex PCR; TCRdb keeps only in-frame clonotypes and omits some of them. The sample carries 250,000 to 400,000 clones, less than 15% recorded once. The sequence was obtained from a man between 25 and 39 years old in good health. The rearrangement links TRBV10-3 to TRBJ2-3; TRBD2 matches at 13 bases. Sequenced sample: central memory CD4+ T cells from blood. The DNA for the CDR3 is TGTGCCATCAGAACTAGCGGGGGGGCGGCAGATACGCAGTATTTT. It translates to CAIRTSGGAADTQYF.